The 6 T cell receptor beta chains reported below all come from one sample, sequenced in a study of tumor and adjacent non-tumor tissue in lung cancer. The library came from three nested PCR rounds adapted from ARM-PCR protocols. TCRdb reanalysed the multiplex PCR reads using MiXCR and keeps one entry per CDR3 protein. In the table there are over 40,000 distinct CDR3 sequences, 74% of which are singletons. This sample's RNA came from whole unsorted tissue. More than 3 cm separated this lung sample from the edge of the tumor. The specimen sequenced was distant non-tumor lung tissue. These receptors were obtained from a woman aged 55-69 years with non-small cell lung cancer.

This chain connects TRBV11-2 to TRBJ1-1; D is unclear. In germline, CDR1 is SGHAT, CDR2 FQNNGV. The CDR3 has 14 residues. V was shortened by 2 bases and J by 5 bases, with 12 bases between the two germline ends. The CDR3 coding sequence is TGTGCCAGCAGCTTAAATGTTCACGGGACTGAAGCTTTCTTT. The encoded protein is CASSLNVHGTEAFF.

The chain recombines TRBV7-9 with TRBJ2-1; 11 bases map to TRBD2. Germline V gives CDR1 SEHNR, CDR2 FQNEAQ (reference sequence). The CDR3 sequence is 15 residues long. CDR3 nucleotide sequence: TGTGACAACAGCTTAGGACTAGCGGGCGACAATGAGCAGTTCTTC. Translated, it gives CDNSLGLAGDNEQFF. The entire variable domain, with the rest obtained from reference TRBV7-9 and TRBJ2-1, is as follows: DTGVSQNPRHKITKRGQNVTFRCDPISEHNRLYWYRQTLGQGPEFLTYFQNEAQLEKSRLLSDRFSAERPKGSFSTLEIQRTEQGDSAMYLCDNSLGLAGDNEQFFGPGTRLTVL.

There are many counts of this clonotype. The chain links TRBV20-1 to TRBJ2-2; TRBD2 is a possible D gene (6 bases). V was clipped by 6 bases and J by 5 bases, with 13 bases between them. Per germline, CDR1 DFQATT and CDR2 SNEGSKA (reference sequence). The CDR3 totals 13 residues. CDR3 nucleotide sequence: TGCAGTGCCCCTGCGGGGATGACCGGGGAGCTGTTTTTT. It encodes CSAPAGMTGELFF.

In this sample, this clonotype turned up many times. CDR3 in amino acids: CASSAAWGMNQPQHF. CDR3 DNA sequence: TGTGCCAGCAGTGCCGCCTGGGGGATGAATCAGCCCCAGCATTTT. The gene calls are TRBV12-3 or TRBV12-4 and TRBJ1-5; perhaps TRBD1 as D (5 bases). V lost 5 bases and J lost 4, with 15 bases in between. The CDR3 spans 15 residues.

A note on this clonotype: The junction differs from germline at one of its ends, possibly a read error. V gene TRBV4-1 combines with J gene TRBJ1-1; perhaps TRBD1 as D (6 bases). This CDR3 has 12 amino acids. Germline V gene sequence: CDR1 MGHRA, CDR2 YSYEKL. The CDR3: CASSQGQTETFF. The CDR3 DNA sequence: TGTGCCAGCAGCCAAGGACAGACTGAAACTTTCTTT.

This clonotype showed up many times. This CDR3 reads CASSPLRTGDNEQFF. CDR3 bases: TGTGCCAGCAGCCCCCTTCGGACAGGGGACAATGAGCAGTTCTTC. The V call is TRBV7-9, the J call TRBJ2-1, with TRBD1 matching over 9 bases. CDR3 length equals 15 residues. The germline CDR1 and CDR2 sequences are SEHNR and FQNEAQ (reference sequence). J lost 5 bases, V lost 5 bases, and 7 bases had no gene match.